This TCR beta chain came from a study of cytomegalovirus exposure and HLA in healthy donors. The overall study: There were more than 350 genotyped donors. Of these, roughly 84% fell in the genetic ancestry cluster associated with self-reported Caucasian donors.

The CDR3 runs 15 residues. V lost 4 bases and J lost 0, with 13 bases in between. Germline values: CDR1 SGDLS, CDR2 YYNGEE. PCR involved 60 Vbeta and 13 Jbeta primers. The protocol was immunoSEQ multiplex PCR, while the TCRdb copy is restricted to in-frame clones and leaves out a portion. Here the sample spans about 110,000 clones, 70% to 85% being singletons. This TCR was recovered from a man aged 25-45 years in good health and CMV-seropositive. V and J are TRBV9 and TRBJ1-1; tentatively, D is TRBD1 (6 bases). The sample consisted of PBMCs. The CDR3 loop reads CASSLRGGMNTEAFF. The CDR3 region has the DNA TGTGCCAGCAGCCTGAGGGGGGGTATGAACACTGAAGCTTTCTTT.